A selection of T cell receptor beta chains follows, all from one sample in a study of liver allograft versus peripheral blood T cells. A single record per CDR3 protein comes from TCRdb applying MiXCR to the reads. The profile shows about 9,500 distinct CDR3 sequences, around 18% of them singletons. These receptor sequences come from a human patient who had a liver transplant. Part of the T cells may come from the graft donor. CDR3s include the opening cysteine and the closing phenylalanine or tryptophan. The D gene is left open where the match is weak. Only some rows state a clone size, as once, few, many or a class for expanded clones.

abundance	j_gene	v_gene	d_gene	CDR3nt	CDR3aa
-	TRBJ1-5	TRBV19	TRBD1	TGTGCCAGTACGCCAGTGAGACAGGGAGGTCAAGGCAATCAGCCCCAGCATTTT	CASTPVRQGGQGNQPQHF
-	TRBJ1-1	TRBV10-3	-	TGTGCCATCAGTGCAGCCAGCGTGAACACTGAAGCTTTCTTT	CAISAASVNTEAFF
-	TRBJ1-2	TRBV6-2/TRBV6-3	TRBD1	TGTGCCAGCAGTCCGCAGGGGGATGGCTACACCTTC	CASSPQGDGYTF
-	TRBJ1-6	TRBV15	-	TGTGCCACCAGCAGAAGTGGGGAGCCAGATAATTCACCCCTCCACTTT	CATSRSGEPDNSPLHF
medium-sized	TRBJ2-2	TRBV18	-	TGTGCCAGCTCACCACTAGAGGAGAACACCGGGGAGCTGTTTTTT	CASSPLEENTGELFF
few	TRBJ1-2	TRBV7-2	TRBD1	TGTGCCGCCCCAGACAGGGGTCGTAACTATGGCTACACCTTC	CAAPDRGRNYGYTF
medium-sized	TRBJ2-7	TRBV6-2/TRBV6-3	TRBD2	TGTGCCAGCAGTTACGAGACTAGCGTCGAGCAGTACTTC	CASSYETSVEQYF
medium-sized	TRBJ1-1	TRBV15	-	TGTGCCACCAGCTGGAGGCCGGGAGGCTCCCCGGCTTTCTTT	CATSWRPGGSPAFF
medium-sized	TRBJ1-1	TRBV19	-	TGTGCCGCCAAACCTTTGACAGTACCGAACACTGAAGCTTTCTTT	CAAKPLTVPNTEAFF
-	TRBJ1-6	TRBV5-1	TRBD1	TGCGCCAGCAGCGACACAGGGGAATCGGATTCACCCCTCCACTTT	CASSDTGESDSPLHF
-	TRBJ1-2	TRBV27	-	TGTGCCAGCAGGGATTCAGGGTCCAGGGGCTACACCTTC	CASRDSGSRGYTF